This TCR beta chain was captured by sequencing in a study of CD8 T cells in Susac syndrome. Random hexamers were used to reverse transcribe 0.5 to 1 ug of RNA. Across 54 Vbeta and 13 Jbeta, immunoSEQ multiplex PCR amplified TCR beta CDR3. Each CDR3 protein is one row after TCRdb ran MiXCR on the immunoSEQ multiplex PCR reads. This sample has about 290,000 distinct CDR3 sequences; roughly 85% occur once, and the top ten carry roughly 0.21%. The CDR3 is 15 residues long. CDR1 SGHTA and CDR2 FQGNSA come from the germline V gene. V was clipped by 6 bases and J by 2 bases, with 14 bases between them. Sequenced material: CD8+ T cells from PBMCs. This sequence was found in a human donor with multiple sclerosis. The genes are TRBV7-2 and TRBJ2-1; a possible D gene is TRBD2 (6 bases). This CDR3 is CASRWSLATYNEQFF. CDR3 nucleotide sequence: TGTGCCAGCAGGTGGAGCCTAGCGACCTACAATGAGCAGTTCTTC.